This T cell receptor beta chain was observed in a study of CD8+ T cells in alopecia areata. Study in general: Administration of oral tofacitinib to treated patients was at 5 to 10 mg twice daily.

Extracted RNA was reverse transcribed into cDNA, the sequencing template. This table comes from immunoSEQ multiplex PCR, and its TCRdb copy is limited to in-frame clones, with some not included. This sample has roughly 200,000 clones, with 50% to 70% found just once. From alopecia areata patients, lesional scalp punch biopsies and peripheral blood were collected. Notes on the study in general: Alopecia totalis/universalis scalp especially showed more expanded CD8+ clones than normal scalp.

A remark on this clone: Antigen: not known.

Germline-derived CDR1 and CDR2 are MNHEY and SMNVEV (reference sequence). Trimming cost V 0 bases and J 3 bases, with 6 bases left between them. The CDR3 has 14 amino acids. The sequence was obtained from a human donor with alopecia areata. The starting material was CD4+ T cells sorted from blood, obtained at week 0. This chain joins TRBV27 and TRBJ2-4; D possibly corresponds to TRBD1 (6 bases). The DNA for the CDR3 is TGTGCCAGCAGTTTATCAGGGGGCAAAAACATTCAGTACTTC. Protein: CASSLSGGKNIQYF.